The 25 T cell receptor beta chains listed next were all sequenced from one sample in a study of blood T cell repertoires in COVID-19. TCRdb keeps only in-frame clones here, not all; method: immunoSEQ multiplex PCR. The sample lists over 40,000 clones; about 84% were seen once. The sequencing input was peripheral blood. These receptors all come from a human donor in a cohort sampled during active COVID-19.

This clone was seen only once. The chain has TRBV27 and TRBJ2-7; a weak D match, TRBD1 (6 bases). V lost 0 bases to trimming and J lost 0 bases, with 12 bases between them. Germline-derived CDR1 and CDR2 are MNHEY and SMNVEV (reference sequence). The CDR3 is made up of 16 amino acids. The CDR3 here is CASSLSQGRSSYEQYF. CDR3 coding DNA: TGTGCCAGCAGTTTATCGCAGGGGCGAAGCTCCTACGAGCAGTACTTC.

The rearrangement joins TRBV6-2 or TRBV6-3 to TRBJ2-6, with a possible D match to TRBD1 (6 bases). Per germline, CDR1 MNHEY and CDR2 SVGEGT. Trimming took 5 bases from V and 4 from J, leaving 9 bases between them. CDR3 size: 14 residues. The CDR3 is CASSQGIGANVLTF. CDR3 coding DNA: TGTGCCAGCAGTCAGGGGATCGGGGCCAACGTCCTGACTTTC.

The J gene is TRBJ2-2, the V gene TRBV3-1 (or the pseudogene TRBV3-2), with D possibly TRBD2 on 6 matching bases. Deletions cut 5 bases from V and 3 bases from J, with 13 bases between. Germline CDR1 is LGHDT and CDR2 is YNNKEL (reference sequence). CDR3 size: 15 residues. The CDR3 nucleotides read TGTGCCAGCAGCGCCGGGACTCTCTACACCGGGGAGCTGTTTTTT. Residues: CASSAGTLYTGELFF.

The chain has TRBV27 and TRBJ1-2; 7 bases fit TRBD1. The CDR3 has 13 amino acids. Germline assignment: CDR1 MNHEY and CDR2 SMNVEV (reference sequence). With V trimmed by 9 bases and J by 6 bases, 10 bases remained unmatched. CDR3 DNA: TGTGCCAGTCAGGCAGGGGGTAGAGATGGCTACACCTTC. Translating gives CASQAGGRDGYTF.

The chain joins TRBV5-1 to TRBJ1-3; the D is unclear. Per the germline V gene, CDR1 is SGHRS and CDR2 is YFSETQ. The CDR3 runs to 14 residues. The germline V and J ends were trimmed by 4 bases and 2 bases, with 10 bases remaining between them. In DNA, the CDR3 is TGCGCCAGCAGCAGTACCGGGACTGGAAACACCATATATTTT. It yields the protein CASSSTGTGNTIYF.

In the case of this clone: An end of the junction does not agree with germline; a read error may underlie this. The chain is built from TRBV6-1 and TRBJ2-1; 7 bases match TRBD1. The CDR3 totals 14 residues. Germline V lookup: CDR1 MNHNS, CDR2 SASEGT. CDR3 nucleotide sequence: TGTGCCAGCAGCGAAGGGGGCAACTACAATGAGCAGTTCTTC. Translated, it gives CASSEGGNYNEQFF.

J is TRBJ1-1 and V is TRBV12-3 or TRBV12-4, with 7 bases matching TRBD1. The ends lost 6 bases at V and 2 bases at J; junction bases unmatched: 3. The CDR3 covers 13 residues. The chain's CDR3 is CASRGTVNTEAFF. In DNA, the CDR3 is TGTGCCAGCAGGGGGACAGTCAACACTGAAGCTTTCTTT.

In its sample, this clone was seen once. The chain has TRBV6-2 or TRBV6-3 and TRBJ1-6, with D possibly matching TRBD1 (5 bases). The CDR3 runs to 16 residues. Trimming shortened V by 0 bases and J by 8 bases, and 14 bases separated the two germline ends. Germline V gene lookup returns CDR1 MNHEY and CDR2 SVGEGT. CDR3 amino acids: CASSYSTGGGYSPLHF. The CDR3 coding sequence is TGTGCCAGCAGTTACTCGACTGGGGGGGGGTATTCACCCCTCCACTTT.

This clone was seen only a few times. V and J are TRBV4-3 and TRBJ2-6; D is possibly TRBD2 (5 bases). CDR3 size: 18 residues. Germline V gene data show CDR1 as LGHNA and CDR2 as YSLEER. V was cut by 0 bases and J by 0 bases, with 12 bases left in between. CDR3 residues: CASSQEPGSTSGANVLTF. The CDR3 bases are TGCGCCAGCAGCCAAGAGCCGGGGTCTACCTCTGGGGCCAACGTCCTGACTTTC.

This chain links TRBV7-2 with TRBJ2-5; TRBD2 is a possible D gene (6 bases). Germline values: CDR1 SGHTA, CDR2 FQGNSA. Trimming cost V 2 bases and J 1 base, with 11 bases left between them. The CDR3 extends over 15 amino acids. CDR3 nucleotide sequence: TGTGCCAGCAGCTTAATGGGGGGTAGCCAAGAGACCCAGTACTTC. Translated, it gives CASSLMGGSQETQYF.

The CDR3 DNA follows: TGTGCCACACTTCCCGGGGGGGGCCGGTACGAGCAGTACTTC. Translating it yields CATLPGGGRYEQYF. The chain carries TRBV10-3 and TRBJ2-7, with 8 bases that match TRBD2. The V gene end was trimmed by 10 bases and the J gene end by 4 bases; junction bases not matched to a gene: 12. The CDR3 is made up of 14 amino acids. Germline loops: CDR1 ENHRY, CDR2 SYGVKD.

The V call is TRBV7-2, the J call TRBJ1-6; D gene uncertain. The V and J ends lost 1 base and 0 bases respectively, with 7 bases between them. The CDR3 loop spans 16 amino acids. Germline CDR1 and CDR2: SGHTA and FQGNSA. The CDR3 sequence is CASSLDSSSYNSPLHF. CDR3 DNA: TGTGCCAGCAGCTTAGATAGCAGCTCCTATAATTCACCCCTCCACTTT.

This sequence joins TRBV7-2 and TRBJ2-3; TRBD2 matches at 12 bases. The germline gives CDR1 SGHTA, CDR2 FQGNSA. Unmatched junction bases numbered 7, after V lost 6 bases and J lost 0 bases. CDR3 size: 17 residues. CDR3 residues: CASRTSSGGASTDTQYF. The CDR3 DNA sequence: TGTGCCAGCAGAACTTCTAGCGGGGGGGCTAGCACAGATACGCAGTATTTT.

The chain is built from TRBV6-2 or TRBV6-3 and TRBJ1-4; 8 bases match TRBD1. From germline, CDR1 is MNHEY and CDR2 SVGEGT. V shed 2 bases and J 2 bases; nucleotides not matched to a gene: 1. The CDR3 has 15 amino acids. The chain's CDR3 is CASSYHRGTNEKLFF. In DNA, the CDR3 is TGTGCCAGCAGTTACCACAGGGGGACTAATGAAAAACTGTTTTTT.

The rearrangement joins TRBV27 to TRBJ2-2; 7 positions agree with TRBD1. CDR1 MNHEY and CDR2 SMNVEV come from the germline V gene (reference sequence). This CDR3 has 18 residues. V was clipped by 7 bases and J by 1 base; unmatched bases: 15. The CDR3, as DNA: TGTGCCAGCATCCATACGGGACAGAACCAACGGAACACCGGGGAGCTGTTTTTT. Translated, it gives CASIHTGQNQRNTGELFF.

The CDR3 DNA follows: TGTGCCAGCAGCTTAGCGAACACAGTGGATGAGCAGTTCTTC. Translation: CASSLANTVDEQFF. The chain is built from TRBV7-9 and TRBJ2-1; no clear D gene. Germline CDR1 SEHNR, CDR2 FQNEAQ (reference sequence). The CDR3 sequence is 14 residues long. The V and J ends lost 0 bases and 8 bases respectively, with 11 bases between them.

The chain joins TRBV27 to TRBJ2-1; 7 bases are shared with TRBD2. Germline CDR1 reads MNHEY; CDR2 reads SMNVEV (reference sequence). The CDR3 runs to 14 residues. V lost 4 bases to trimming and J lost 5 bases; unmatched junction nucleotides: 5. The CDR3 nucleotides read TGTGCCAGCAGTTATGGGAGGGGCCACAATGAGCAGTTCTTC. Amino acid sequence: CASSYGRGHNEQFF.

This clone was counted a single time. The V call is TRBV27, the J call TRBJ2-1, with 13 positions matching TRBD2. The CDR3 loop spans 16 amino acids. Germline V gene data show CDR1 as MNHEY and CDR2 as SMNVEV (reference sequence). The V gene end was trimmed by 6 bases and the J gene end by 9 bases; junction bases not matched to a gene: 11. As DNA, the CDR3 is TGTGCCAGCAGCCGTTTAACTAGCGGGAGGGCCGGTGAGCAGTTCTTC. It yields the protein CASSRLTSGRAGEQFF.

The CDR3 reads CASSSGTGYQETQYF. In nucleotides, the CDR3 is TGTGCCAGCAGTTCCGGGACAGGGTACCAAGAGACCCAGTACTTC. This rearrangement joins TRBV27 to TRBJ2-5; 9 bases align to TRBD1. Germline V gene sequence: CDR1 MNHEY, CDR2 SMNVEV (reference sequence). J gave up 0 bases and V 4 bases, and 3 bases lay outside the gene matches. CDR3 length: 15 amino acids.

The chain couples TRBV7-2 to TRBJ1-2; no firm D call. Trimming took off 2 bases at V and 3 bases at J, with 7 bases between the two ends. CDR3 length equals 13 residues. Germline assignment: CDR1 SGHTA and CDR2 FQGNSA. This CDR3 reads CASSLQVYYGYTF. The CDR3, as DNA: TGTGCCAGCAGCTTACAGGTCTACTATGGCTACACCTTC.

This chain uses TRBV18 with TRBJ1-1; unclear D gene. The CDR3 extends over 14 amino acids. The V gene lost 2 bases and the J gene lost 3 bases, with 10 bases spanning the gap. The germline V gene has CDR1 KGHSH and CDR2 LQKENI. As DNA, the CDR3 is TGTGCCAGCTCACCAGTTGAGACATACACTGAAGCTTTCTTT. Its protein product is CASSPVETYTEAFF.

A single count supports this clone. V usage is TRBV5-4 and J usage is TRBJ1-2; D unclear. Deletions cut 1 base from V and 3 bases from J, with 10 bases between. The CDR3 covers 14 residues. CDR1 is SGHNT, CDR2 YYREEE, per germline (reference sequence). The CDR3 region has the DNA TGTGCCAGCAGCTTGTTGGCGGGCCACTATGGCTACACCTTC. Its protein product is CASSLLAGHYGYTF. The whole variable domain, filled in from reference TRBV5-4 and TRBJ1-2, reads ETGVTQSPTHLIKTRGQQVTLRCSSQSGHNTVSWYQQALGQGPQFIFQYYREEENGRGNFPPRFSGLQFPNYSSELNVNALELDDSALYLCASSLLAGHYGYTFGSGTRLTVV.

Points on this clone: This sequence may be a read error, since a much larger clone differs from it by one base. The chain employs TRBV6-4 and TRBJ2-7; possible D gene TRBD2, 6 bases. With 3 bases removed from V and 1 base from J, the gap between germline ends came to 22 bases. Germline values: CDR1 MRHNA, CDR2 SNTAGT. The CDR3 sequence is 18 residues long. The CDR3 DNA is TGTGCCAGCAGTGATACAAAAACCGGGACTCCAGGGTCCTACGAGCAGTACTTC. Protein product: CASSDTKTGTPGSYEQYF.

The V gene is TRBV14, the J gene TRBJ2-1; TRBD2 aligns across 11 bases. Germline V gene sequence: CDR1 SGHDN, CDR2 FVKESK. V shed 4 bases, J shed 4 bases, and the junction held 9 bases outside the gene matches. This CDR3 comprises 17 residues. CDR3 sequence reads: CASSLRLAGFRYNEQFF. In nucleotides, the CDR3 is TGTGCCAGCAGCCTCAGACTAGCGGGGTTTAGGTACAATGAGCAGTTCTTC.

This clone was seen a few times. The chain uses TRBV5-8 and TRBJ1-5, with 7 positions matching TRBD1. This CDR3 is 16 amino acids long. Germline CDR1 and CDR2: SGHTS and YDEGEE. After removal of 4 bases from V and 6 bases from J, the junction contained 13 bases not matched to a gene. In nucleotides, the CDR3 is TGTGCCAGCAGCCTGGGGACAGACGCCATAAGTCAGCCCCAGCATTTT. Translation gives CASSLGTDAISQPQHF.